This T cell receptor (beta chain) was recovered during a study of T cell changes during pregnancy in multiple sclerosis. This clone has just one count. Assay: immunoSEQ multiplex PCR; the TCRdb copy retains only in-frame clones and omits some. This table holds over 65,000 clones, around 94% found once. The V and J ends lost 6 bases and 6 bases, in that order; junction bases with no gene match: 11. The CDR3 spans 15 residues. Germline V lookup: CDR1 LNHDA, CDR2 SQIVND (reference sequence). The V gene is TRBV19, the J gene TRBJ1-5; 7 bases match TRBD1. The receptor comes from a female donor with multiple sclerosis, enrolled in a pregnancy study. This sample comprised peripheral blood, obtained in the third trimester of pregnancy. The DNA for the CDR3 is TGTGCCAGTAGCTCGGGAGGGGGCGCTTCTCAGCCCCAGCATTTT. It yields the protein CASSSGGGASQPQHF. The full variable domain, in which reference TRBV19 and TRBJ1-5 provide the parts outside the CDR3, is DGGITQSPKYLFRKEGQNVTLSCEQNLNHDAMYWYRQDPGQGLRLIYYSQIVNDFQKGDIAEGYSVSREKKESFPLTVTSAQKNPTAFYLCASSSGGGASQPQHFGDGTRLSIL.